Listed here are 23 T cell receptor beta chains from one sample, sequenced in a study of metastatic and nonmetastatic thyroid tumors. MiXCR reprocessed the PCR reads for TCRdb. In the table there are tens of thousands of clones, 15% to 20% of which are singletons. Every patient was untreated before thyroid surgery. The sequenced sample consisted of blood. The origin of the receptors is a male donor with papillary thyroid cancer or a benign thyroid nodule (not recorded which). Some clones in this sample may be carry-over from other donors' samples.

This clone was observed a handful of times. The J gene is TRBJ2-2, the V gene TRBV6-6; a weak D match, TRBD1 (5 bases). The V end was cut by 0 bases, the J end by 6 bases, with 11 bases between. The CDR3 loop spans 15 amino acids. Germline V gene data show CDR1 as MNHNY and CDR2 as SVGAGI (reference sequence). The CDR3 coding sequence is TGTGCCAGCAGTTACTCGAGTCAGGGTCCCGGGGAGCTGTTTTTT. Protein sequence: CASSYSSQGPGELFF.

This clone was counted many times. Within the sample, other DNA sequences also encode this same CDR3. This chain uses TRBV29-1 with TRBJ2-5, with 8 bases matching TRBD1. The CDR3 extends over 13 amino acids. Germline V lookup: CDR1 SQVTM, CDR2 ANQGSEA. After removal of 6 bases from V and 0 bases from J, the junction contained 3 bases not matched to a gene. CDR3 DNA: TGCAGCGTGGGGGACAGGTACCAAGAGACCCAGTACTTC. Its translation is CSVGDRYQETQYF.

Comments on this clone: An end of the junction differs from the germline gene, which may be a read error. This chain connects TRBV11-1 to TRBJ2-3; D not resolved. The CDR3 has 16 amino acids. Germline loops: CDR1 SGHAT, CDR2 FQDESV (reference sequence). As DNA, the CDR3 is TGTGCCAGAAAAACGGACCTAGGGCATCGTTGGGATACGCAATATTTT. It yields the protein CARKTDLGHRWDTQYF.

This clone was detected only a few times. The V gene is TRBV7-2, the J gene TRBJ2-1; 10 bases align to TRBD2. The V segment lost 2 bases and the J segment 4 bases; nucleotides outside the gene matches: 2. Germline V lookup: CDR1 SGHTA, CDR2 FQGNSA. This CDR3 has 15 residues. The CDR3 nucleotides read TGTGCCAGCAGCTTAAGCGGGGGGGATTACAATGAGCAGTTCTTC. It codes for CASSLSGGDYNEQFF.

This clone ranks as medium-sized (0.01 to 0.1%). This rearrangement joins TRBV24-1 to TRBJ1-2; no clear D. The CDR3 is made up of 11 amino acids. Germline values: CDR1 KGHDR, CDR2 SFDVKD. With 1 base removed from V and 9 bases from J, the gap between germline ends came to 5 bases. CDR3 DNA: TGTGCCACCAGTGATTTATTGAGCTACACCTTC. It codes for CATSDLLSYTF.

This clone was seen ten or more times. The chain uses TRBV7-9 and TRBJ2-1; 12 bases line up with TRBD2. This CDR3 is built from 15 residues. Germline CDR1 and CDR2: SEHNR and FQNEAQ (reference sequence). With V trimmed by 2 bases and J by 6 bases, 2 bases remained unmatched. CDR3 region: CASSLRLAGVNEQFF. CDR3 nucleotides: TGTGCCAGCAGCTTACGACTAGCGGGAGTCAATGAGCAGTTCTTC.

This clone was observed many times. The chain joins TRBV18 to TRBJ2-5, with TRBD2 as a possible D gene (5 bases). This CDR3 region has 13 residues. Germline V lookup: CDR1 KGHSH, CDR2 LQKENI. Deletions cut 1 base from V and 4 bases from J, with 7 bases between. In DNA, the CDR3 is TGTGCCAGCTCACCACGCCTAGCAGAGACCCAGTACTTC. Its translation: CASSPRLAETQYF.

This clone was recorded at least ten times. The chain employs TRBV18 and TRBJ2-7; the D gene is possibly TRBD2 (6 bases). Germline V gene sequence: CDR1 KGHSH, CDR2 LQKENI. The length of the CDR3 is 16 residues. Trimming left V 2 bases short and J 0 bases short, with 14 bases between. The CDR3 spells CASSPSPGTPSYEQYF. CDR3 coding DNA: TGTGCCAGCTCACCATCTCCCGGGACTCCCTCCTACGAGCAGTACTTC.

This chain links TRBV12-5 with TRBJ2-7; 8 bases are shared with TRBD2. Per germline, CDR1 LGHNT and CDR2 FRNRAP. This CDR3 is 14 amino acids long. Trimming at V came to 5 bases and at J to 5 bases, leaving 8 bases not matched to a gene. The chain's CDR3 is CASGGGLACHEQYF. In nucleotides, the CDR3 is TGTGCTAGTGGTGGCGGACTAGCTTGCCACGAGCAGTACTTC.

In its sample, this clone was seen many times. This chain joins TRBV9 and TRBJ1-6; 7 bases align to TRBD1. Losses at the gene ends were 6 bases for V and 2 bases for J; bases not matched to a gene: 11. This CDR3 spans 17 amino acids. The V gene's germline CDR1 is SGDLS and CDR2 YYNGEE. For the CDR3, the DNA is TGTGCCAGCACCGAAATGGACAGGCCAGCCTATAATTCACCCCTCCACTTT. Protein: CASTEMDRPAYNSPLHF.

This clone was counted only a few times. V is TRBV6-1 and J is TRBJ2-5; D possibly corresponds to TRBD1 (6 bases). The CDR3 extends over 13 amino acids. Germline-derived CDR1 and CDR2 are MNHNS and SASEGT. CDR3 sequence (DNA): TGTGCTACCAGGGGACGTGACCAAGAGACCCAGTACTTC. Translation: CATRGRDQETQYF.

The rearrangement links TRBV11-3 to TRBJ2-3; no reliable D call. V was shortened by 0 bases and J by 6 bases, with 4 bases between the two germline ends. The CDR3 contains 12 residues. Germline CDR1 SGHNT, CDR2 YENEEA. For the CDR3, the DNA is TGTGCCAGCAGCTTAGACGTGGATACGCAGTATTTT. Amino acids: CASSLDVDTQYF.

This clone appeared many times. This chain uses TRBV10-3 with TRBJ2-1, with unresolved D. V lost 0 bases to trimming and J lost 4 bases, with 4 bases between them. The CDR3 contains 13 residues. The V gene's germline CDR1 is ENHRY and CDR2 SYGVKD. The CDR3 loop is CAISESTYNEQFF. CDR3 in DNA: TGTGCCATCAGTGAGTCGACGTACAATGAGCAGTTCTTC.

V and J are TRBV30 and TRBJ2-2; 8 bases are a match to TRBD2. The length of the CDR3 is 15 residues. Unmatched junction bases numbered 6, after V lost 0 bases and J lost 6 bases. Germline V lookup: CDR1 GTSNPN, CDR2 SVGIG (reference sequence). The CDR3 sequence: CAWSVHAGGAGELFF. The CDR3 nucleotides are TGTGCCTGGAGTGTACACGCGGGAGGCGCCGGGGAGCTGTTTTTT.

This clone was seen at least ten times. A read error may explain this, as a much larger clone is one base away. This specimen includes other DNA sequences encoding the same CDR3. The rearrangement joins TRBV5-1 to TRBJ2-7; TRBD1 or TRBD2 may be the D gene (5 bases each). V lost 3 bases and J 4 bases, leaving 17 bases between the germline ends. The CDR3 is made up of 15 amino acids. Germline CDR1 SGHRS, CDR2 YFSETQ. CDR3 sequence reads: CASSSVGTGSYEQYF. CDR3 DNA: TGCGCCAGCAGCTCGGTGGGGACGGGGTCGTACGAGCAGTACTTC.

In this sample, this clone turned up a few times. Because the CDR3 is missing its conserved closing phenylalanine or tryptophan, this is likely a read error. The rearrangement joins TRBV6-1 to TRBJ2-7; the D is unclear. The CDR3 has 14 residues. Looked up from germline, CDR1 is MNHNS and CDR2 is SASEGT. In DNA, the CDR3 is TGTGAAAGCAGGAGAAGTGGTAGCTCCTACGAGCAGTACTCC. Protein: CESRRSGSSYEQYS.

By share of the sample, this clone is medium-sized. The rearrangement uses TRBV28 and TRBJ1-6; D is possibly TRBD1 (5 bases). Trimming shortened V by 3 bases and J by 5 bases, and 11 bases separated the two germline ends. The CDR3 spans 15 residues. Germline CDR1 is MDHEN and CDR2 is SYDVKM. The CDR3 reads CASSFVLRDNSPLHF. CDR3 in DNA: TGTGCCAGCAGTTTTGTCCTCAGGGATAATTCACCCCTCCACTTT. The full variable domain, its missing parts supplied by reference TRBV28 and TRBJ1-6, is DVKVTQSSRYLVKRTGEKVFLECVQDMDHENMFWYRQDPGLGLRLIYFSYDVKMKEKGDIPEGYSVSREKKERFSLILESASTNQTSMYLCASSFVLRDNSPLHFGNGTRLTVT.

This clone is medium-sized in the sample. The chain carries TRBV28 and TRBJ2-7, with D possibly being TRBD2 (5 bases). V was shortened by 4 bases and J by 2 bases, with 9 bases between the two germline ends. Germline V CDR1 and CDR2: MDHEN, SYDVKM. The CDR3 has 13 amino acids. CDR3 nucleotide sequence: TGTGCCAGCAGTTCTGCGGGTCCCTACGAGCAGTACTTC. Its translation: CASSSAGPYEQYF.

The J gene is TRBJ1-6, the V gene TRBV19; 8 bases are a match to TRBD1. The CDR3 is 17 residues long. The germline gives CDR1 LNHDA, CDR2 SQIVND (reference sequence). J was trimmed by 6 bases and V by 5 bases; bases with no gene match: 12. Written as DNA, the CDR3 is TGTGCCAGTAGTTTTAGTGTCCGGGACAGGCCTAATTCACCCCTCCACTTT. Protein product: CASSFSVRDRPNSPLHF.

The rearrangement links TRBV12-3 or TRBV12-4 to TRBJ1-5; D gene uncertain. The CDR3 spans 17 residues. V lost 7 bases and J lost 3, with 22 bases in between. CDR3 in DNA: TGTGCCAGCATCCCTGAGATGGGTCGTTCGGTCAATCAGCCCCAGCATTTT. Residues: CASIPEMGRSVNQPQHF.

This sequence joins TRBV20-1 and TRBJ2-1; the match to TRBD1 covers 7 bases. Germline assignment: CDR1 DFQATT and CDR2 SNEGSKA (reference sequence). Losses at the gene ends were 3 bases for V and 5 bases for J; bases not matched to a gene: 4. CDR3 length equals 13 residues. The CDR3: CSASGTAHNEQFF. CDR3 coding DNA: TGCAGTGCTAGTGGGACAGCTCACAATGAGCAGTTCTTC.

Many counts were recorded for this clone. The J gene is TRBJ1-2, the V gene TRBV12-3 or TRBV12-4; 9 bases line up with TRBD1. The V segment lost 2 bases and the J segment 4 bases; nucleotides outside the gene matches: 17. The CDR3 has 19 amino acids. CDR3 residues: CASSLMIGDRVGETYGYTF. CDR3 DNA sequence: TGTGCCAGCAGTTTAATGATCGGGGACAGGGTCGGGGAAACCTATGGCTACACCTTC.

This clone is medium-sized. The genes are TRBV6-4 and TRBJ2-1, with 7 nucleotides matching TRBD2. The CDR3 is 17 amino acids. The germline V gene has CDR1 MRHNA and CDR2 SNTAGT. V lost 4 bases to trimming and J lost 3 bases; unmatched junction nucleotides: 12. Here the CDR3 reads CASSGRLAWEDYNEQFF. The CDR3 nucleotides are TGTGCCAGCAGTGGGAGACTAGCTTGGGAGGACTACAATGAGCAGTTCTTC.